This T cell receptor beta chain derives from a study of blood T cell repertoires in COVID-19. TCRdb's copy holds only in-frame clones and misses some; the assay was immunoSEQ multiplex PCR. The sample consists of about 82,000 clones, roughly 80% of them appearing once. Details on this clone: An end of the junction does not agree with germline; a read error may underlie this.

The CDR3 has 15 residues. CDR1 and CDR2 from the germline V gene are MGHRA and YSYEKL. What was sequenced was peripheral blood. The chain combines TRBV4-1 with TRBJ2-1, with D possibly being TRBD1 (6 bases). The sequence was obtained from a woman aged 40 to 50 with active or convalescent COVID-19. The CDR3: CASSQGPGEYNGQFF. The DNA for the CDR3 is TGCGCCAGCAGCCAGGGCCCAGGGGAATACAATGGGCAGTTCTTC.